The 20 T cell receptor beta chains presented below share a single source sample, sequenced in a study of blood T cells in healthy people across ages. Alongside a J-beta primer mix, a sample-barcoded 5' primer served in a second PCR lasting about 7 to 12 cycles. MiXCR, applied by TCRdb to the 5' RACE reads, yields one record per CDR3 protein. The data show 550,000 to 600,000 distinct CDR3 sequences, roughly 28% seen once. The sample taken for sequencing was blood. These receptors came from a woman in her seventies in good health.

This chain links TRBV3-1 with TRBJ1-3; tentative D call: TRBD1 (5 bases). CDR3 length: 20 residues. In germline, CDR1 is LGHDT, CDR2 YNNKEL (reference sequence). The V and J ends lost 3 bases and 0 bases respectively, with 24 bases between them. Here the CDR3 DNA reads TGTGCCAGCAGCCAGCCCGTGGGACTCCCCGGGAGGGACTCTGGAAACACCATATATTTT. This sequence encodes CASSQPVGLPGRDSGNTIYF.

The sample holds a few counts of this clonotype. Its ends do not fully match the called genes, so a read error is possible. V usage is TRBV5-1 and J usage is TRBJ2-1, with TRBD1 matching over 7 bases. Looked up from germline, CDR1 is SGHRS and CDR2 is YFSETQ. This CDR3 has 16 residues. The CDR3 DNA reads TGCGCCAGTAGCTTCCAGGGACAGAGCTCCTACAATGAGCAGTTCTTC. Protein sequence: CASSFQGQSSYNEQFF.

In its sample, this clonotype was seen a few times. This chain joins TRBV12-3 or TRBV12-4 and TRBJ1-6; D remains unclear. This CDR3 has 13 residues. V was clipped by 6 bases and J by 3 bases, with 6 bases between them. CDR3 nucleotides: TGTGCCAGCAGGGACTTCTATAATTCACCCCTCCACTTT. Residues: CASRDFYNSPLHF.

The J gene is TRBJ1-2, the V gene TRBV27; 7 bases are shared with TRBD1. The germline gives CDR1 MNHEY, CDR2 SMNVEV (reference sequence). Trimming cost V 5 bases and J 2 bases; bases outside gene matches: 8. This CDR3 spans 15 amino acids. This CDR3 is CASSPLGQPNYGYTF. CDR3 bases: TGTGCCAGCAGTCCGCTGGGACAGCCAAACTATGGCTACACCTTC.

This clonotype was counted between two and nine times. The rearrangement links TRBV25-1 to TRBJ2-3, with D possibly called TRBD1 or TRBD2 (6 bases each). CDR1 is MGHDK and CDR2 is SYGVNS in the germline V gene. V was pared by 8 bases and J by 1 base, with 22 bases between. The CDR3 is made up of 17 amino acids. CDR3 DNA sequence: TGTGCCAGCTGCGCCGGTCAGGGGCGGGGAGGCACAGATACGCAGTATTTT. Its protein product is CASCAGQGRGGTDTQYF.

The V call is TRBV25-1, the J call TRBJ2-5; D gene ambiguous. CDR1 is MGHDK, CDR2 SYGVNS, per germline. The CDR3 covers 13 residues. Trimming shortened V by 3 bases and J by 5 bases, and 10 bases separated the two germline ends. This CDR3 reads CASSDDMGETQYF. CDR3 coding DNA: TGTGCCAGCAGTGATGACATGGGCGAGACCCAGTACTTC.

This clonotype was seen more than once but under ten times. At one end, the junction sequence differs from germline, possibly due to a read error. The V gene is TRBV19, the J gene TRBJ2-2; 9 nucleotides line up with TRBD2. Germline-derived CDR1 and CDR2 are LNHDA and SQIVND (reference sequence). This CDR3 region has 15 residues. In nucleotides, the CDR3 is TGTGCCAGTAAGATAGCGGGGGCGAACGCCGGGGAGCTGTTTTTT. This gives the protein CASKIAGANAGELFF.

This clonotype occurred a few times. V usage is TRBV12-3 or TRBV12-4 and J usage is TRBJ1-4; a weak D match, TRBD1 (5 bases). The ends were cut back, 4 bases at V and 7 bases at J, with 16 bases in the middle. The CDR3 loop spans 15 amino acids. CDR3: CASSSPGSLGEKLFF. The CDR3, as DNA: TGTGCCAGCAGTTCTCCAGGGAGTCTCGGTGAAAAACTGTTTTTT.

This chain links TRBV11-2 with TRBJ2-2; D gene ambiguous. CDR1 and CDR2 (germline): SGHAT, FQNNGV. The CDR3 has 14 amino acids. V lost 4 bases and J lost 1, with 7 bases in between. As DNA, the CDR3 is TGTGCCAGCAGCTACACCCTGAACACCGGGGAGCTGTTTTTT. This translates into CASSYTLNTGELFF.

The chain combines TRBV12-3 or TRBV12-4 with TRBJ2-2; no clear D gene. The V and J ends lost 6 bases and 3 bases respectively, with 17 bases between them. This CDR3 is 16 amino acids long. The CDR3, as DNA: TGTGCCAGCAGCTCCGAAACGCAGCCTTACACCGGGGAGCTGTTTTTT. It codes for CASSSETQPYTGELFF.

For this clonotype: As the CDR3 is not closed by the conserved phenylalanine or tryptophan, this likely results from a read error. V gene TRBV20-1 combines with J gene TRBJ1-1; D not certain. This CDR3 region has 12 residues. V lost 5 bases and J lost 1, with 8 bases in between. In germline, CDR1 is DFQATT, CDR2 SNEGSKA (reference sequence). The CDR3 reads CSAPDGNTEAFL. CDR3 nucleotides: TGCAGTGCTCCGGACGGGAACACTGAAGCTTTCCTT.

The sample holds a few counts of this clonotype. The V gene is TRBV15, the J gene TRBJ1-5; D remains ambiguous. Germline assignment: CDR1 LNHNV and CDR2 YYDKDF (reference sequence). Trimming left V 0 bases short and J 7 bases short, with 16 bases between. The CDR3 has 16 residues. The DNA for the CDR3 is TGTGCCACCAGCAGAGAGGGTGGCCCAATGGGGCAGCCCCAGCATTTT. This codes for CATSREGGPMGQPQHF.

The rearrangement uses TRBV20-1 and TRBJ2-7, with D hard to call. The CDR3 length is 14 residues. V lost 3 bases to trimming and J lost 2 bases, with 14 bases between them. Germline V gene sequence: CDR1 DFQATT, CDR2 SNEGSKA (reference sequence). The CDR3 DNA follows: TGCAGTGCTAGGAACCGGGTGGGGACCTACGAGCAGTACTTC. Translating gives CSARNRVGTYEQYF.

The sample holds one count of this clonotype. The junction differs from germline at one of its ends, possibly a read error. The chain has TRBV9 and TRBJ1-4; 9 nucleotides match TRBD1. Per the germline V gene, CDR1 is SGDLS and CDR2 is YYNGEE. CDR3 length equals 14 residues. CDR3 amino acids: CASSTTGGVEKPFF. The CDR3 nucleotides read TGTGCCAGCAGCACGACAGGGGGAGTCGAAAAACCGTTTTTT.

As to this clonotype: Its ends do not fully match the called genes, so a read error is possible. The J gene is TRBJ1-3, the V gene TRBV20-1; TRBD1 is a possible D gene (5 bases). The CDR3 is made up of 14 amino acids. In germline, CDR1 is DFQATT, CDR2 SNEGSKA (reference sequence). In DNA, the CDR3 is TGCAGTGCTAGGGCCGCGGGACCTGGAAACACCGTATATTTT. This gives the protein CSARAAGPGNTVYF.

V usage is TRBV5-1 and J usage is TRBJ2-7; no reliable D call. Trimming took off 1 base at V and 3 bases at J, with 14 bases between the two ends. Germline CDR1 is SGHRS and CDR2 is YFSETQ. The CDR3 runs 15 residues. CDR3 bases: TGCGCCAGCAGCTTGATGGCCTATACCTTCTACGAGCAGTACTTC. The encoded protein is CASSLMAYTFYEQYF. The whole variable domain, remainder taken from reference TRBV5-1 and TRBJ2-7, is KAGVTQTPRYLIKTRGQQVTLSCSPISGHRSVSWYQQTPGQGLQFLFEYFSETQRNKGNFPGRFSGRQFSNSRSEMNVSTLELGDSALYLCASSLMAYTFYEQYFGPGTRLTVT.

This clonotype has just a few counts. The chain combines TRBV9 with TRBJ2-6, with D possibly being TRBD2 (6 bases). The CDR3 runs 16 residues. Trimming shortened V by 3 bases and J by 2 bases, and 12 bases separated the two germline ends. CDR1 and CDR2 from the germline V gene are SGDLS and YYNGEE. The CDR3 DNA follows: TGTGCCAGCAGCGCCGGGACTGCACCTGGGGCCAACGTCCTGACTTTC. This translates into CASSAGTAPGANVLTF.

A few counts support this clonotype. The rearrangement uses TRBV7-2 and TRBJ2-3, with D tentatively TRBD2 (6 bases). V was shortened by 10 bases and J by 3 bases, with 14 bases between the two germline ends. The length of the CDR3 is 13 residues. Looked up from germline, CDR1 is SGHTA and CDR2 is FQGNSA. The DNA for the CDR3 is TGTGCCACCTCGGGGGTGTTAACAGATACGCAGTATTTT. This gives the protein CATSGVLTDTQYF.

V and J are TRBV21-1 and TRBJ2-7; the table calls TRBD2, which could not be checked here. Judging by the DNA end, TRBJ2-5 fits better; the J call may be wrong. TRBV21-1 is a documented pseudogene. The CDR3 covers 16 residues. CDR3 bases: TGTGCCAGAGATGGTCGGGCGGGGAGGACCGGGAAGACCCAGTACTTC. Its translation: CARDGRAGRTGKTQYF.

This clonotype appeared a few times. The V and J genes are TRBV5-6 and TRBJ2-4; the D gene could be TRBD1 or TRBD2 (7 bases each). Germline V gene sequence: CDR1 SGHDT, CDR2 YYEEEE. Deletions cut 4 bases from V and 7 bases from J, with 18 bases between. The CDR3 contains 15 residues. The chain's CDR3 is CASSRTRGGKNIQYF. CDR3 nucleotides: TGTGCCAGCAGCCGGACCAGGGGGGGGAAGAACATTCAGTACTTC.